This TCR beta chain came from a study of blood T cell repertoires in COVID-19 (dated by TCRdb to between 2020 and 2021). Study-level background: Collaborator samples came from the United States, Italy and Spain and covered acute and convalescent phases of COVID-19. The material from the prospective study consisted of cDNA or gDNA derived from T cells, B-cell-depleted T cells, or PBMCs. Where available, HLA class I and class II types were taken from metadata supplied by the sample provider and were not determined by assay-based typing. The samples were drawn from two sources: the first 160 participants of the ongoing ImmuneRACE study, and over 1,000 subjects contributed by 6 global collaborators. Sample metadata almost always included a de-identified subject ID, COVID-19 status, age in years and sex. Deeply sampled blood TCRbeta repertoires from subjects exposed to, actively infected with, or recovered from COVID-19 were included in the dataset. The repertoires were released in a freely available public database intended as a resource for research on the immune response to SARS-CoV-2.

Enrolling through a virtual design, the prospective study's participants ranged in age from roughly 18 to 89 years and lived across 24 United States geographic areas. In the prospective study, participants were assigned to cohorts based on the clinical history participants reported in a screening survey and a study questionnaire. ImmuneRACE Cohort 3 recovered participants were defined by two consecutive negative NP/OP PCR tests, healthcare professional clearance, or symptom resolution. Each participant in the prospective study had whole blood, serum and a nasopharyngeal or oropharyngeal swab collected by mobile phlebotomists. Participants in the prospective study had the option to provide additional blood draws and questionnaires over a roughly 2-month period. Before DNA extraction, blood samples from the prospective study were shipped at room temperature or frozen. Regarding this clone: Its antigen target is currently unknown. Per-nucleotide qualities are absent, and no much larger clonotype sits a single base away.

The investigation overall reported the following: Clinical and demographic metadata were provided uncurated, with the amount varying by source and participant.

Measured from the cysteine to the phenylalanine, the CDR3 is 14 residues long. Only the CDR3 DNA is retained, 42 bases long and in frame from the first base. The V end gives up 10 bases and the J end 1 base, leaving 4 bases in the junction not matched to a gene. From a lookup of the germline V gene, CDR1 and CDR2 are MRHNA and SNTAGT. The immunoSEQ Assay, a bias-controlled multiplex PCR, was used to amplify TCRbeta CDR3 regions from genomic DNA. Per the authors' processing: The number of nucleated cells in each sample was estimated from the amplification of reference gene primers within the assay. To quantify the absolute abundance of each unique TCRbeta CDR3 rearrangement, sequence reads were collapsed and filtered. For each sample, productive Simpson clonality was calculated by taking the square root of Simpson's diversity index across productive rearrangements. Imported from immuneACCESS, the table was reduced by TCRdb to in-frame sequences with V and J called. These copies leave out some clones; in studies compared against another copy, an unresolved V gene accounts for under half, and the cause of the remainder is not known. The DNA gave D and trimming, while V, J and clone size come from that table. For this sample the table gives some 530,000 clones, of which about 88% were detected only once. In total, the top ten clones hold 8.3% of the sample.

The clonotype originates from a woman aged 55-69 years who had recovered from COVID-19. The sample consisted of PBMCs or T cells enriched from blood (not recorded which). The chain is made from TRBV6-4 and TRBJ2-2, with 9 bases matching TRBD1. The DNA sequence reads TGTGCCACACGGACAGGGGAGAACACCGGGGAGCTGTTTTTT. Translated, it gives CATRTGENTGELFF.